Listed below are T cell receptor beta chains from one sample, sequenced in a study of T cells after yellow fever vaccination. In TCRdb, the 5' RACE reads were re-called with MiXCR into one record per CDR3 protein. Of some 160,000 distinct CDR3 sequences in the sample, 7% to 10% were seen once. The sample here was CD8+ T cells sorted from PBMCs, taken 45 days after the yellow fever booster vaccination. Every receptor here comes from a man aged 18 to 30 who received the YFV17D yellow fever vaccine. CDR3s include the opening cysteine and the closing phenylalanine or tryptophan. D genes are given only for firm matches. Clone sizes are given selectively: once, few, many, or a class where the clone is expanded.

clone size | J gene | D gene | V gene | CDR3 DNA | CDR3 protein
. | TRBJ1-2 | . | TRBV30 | TGTGCCTGGGCCCGGGATGGCTACACCTTC | CAWARDGYTF
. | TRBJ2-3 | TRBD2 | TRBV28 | TGTGCCAGCAGTTTAGCGGGAGCCGACACAGATACGCAGTATTTT | CASSLAGADTDTQYF
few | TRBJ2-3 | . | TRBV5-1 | TGCGCCAGCAGCTTGAACTCAGATACGCAGTATTTT | CASSLNSDTQYF
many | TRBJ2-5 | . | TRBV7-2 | TGTGCCAGCAGCGAGGGGCGCACCCAAGAGACCCAGTACTTC | CASSEGRTQETQYF
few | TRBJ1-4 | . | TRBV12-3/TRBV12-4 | TGTGCCAGCAGTTCCTTCCTGAGGGGGAATGAAAAACTGTTTTTT | CASSSFLRGNEKLFF
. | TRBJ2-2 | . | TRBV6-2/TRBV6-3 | TGTGCCAGCAGTTACTCGCCTAGGGGGAGATATCCCACCGGGGAGCTGTTTTTT | CASSYSPRGRYPTGELFF
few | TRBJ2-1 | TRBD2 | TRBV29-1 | TGCAGCGTCCCTTCTGGCGGGGGGATAAATGAGCAGTTCTTC | CSVPSGGGINEQFF
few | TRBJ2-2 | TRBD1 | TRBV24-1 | TGTGCCACCAGTGACCACGAGAACAGGGGTGAAACCGGGGAGCTGTTTTTT | CATSDHENRGETGELFF
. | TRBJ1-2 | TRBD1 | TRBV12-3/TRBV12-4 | TGTGCCAGCAGTTTACCTGGGACAGGGGATGGCTACACCTTC | CASSLPGTGDGYTF
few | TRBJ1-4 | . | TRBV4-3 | TGCGCCAGCAGCCAGTCAGACGGAGCAACTAATGAAAAACTGTTTTTT | CASSQSDGATNEKLFF
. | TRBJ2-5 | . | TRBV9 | TGTGCCAGCAGCGGGGGGCAAGAGACCCAGTACTTC | CASSGGQETQYF
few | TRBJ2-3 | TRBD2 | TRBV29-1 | TGCAGCGTTGTTGAGCGGGGGGGGACAACGCAGTATTTT | CSVVERGGTTQYF
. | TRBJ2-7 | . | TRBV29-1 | TGCAGCGTCGGGGACGGACCAAACTCCTACGAGCAGTACTTC | CSVGDGPNSYEQYF
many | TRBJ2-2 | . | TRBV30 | TGTGCCTGGAGTGCGGCTCCGGAGTCCGGGGAGCTGTTTTTT | CAWSAAPESGELFF
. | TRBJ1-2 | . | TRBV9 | TGTGCCAGCAGCGTAGGGTCTACTACCACCTTC | CASSVGSTTTF
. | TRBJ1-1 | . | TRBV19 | TGTGCCAGTAGTCAGGGGACGAACACTGAAGCTTTCTTT | CASSQGTNTEAFF
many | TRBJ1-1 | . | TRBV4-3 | TGCGCCAGCAGCCAAGAATGGCACTTGAACACTGAAGCTTTCTTT | CASSQEWHLNTEAFF
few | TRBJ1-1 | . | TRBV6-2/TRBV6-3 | TGTGCCAGCAGGCTGGGGGACACTGAAGCTTTCTTT | CASRLGDTEAFF
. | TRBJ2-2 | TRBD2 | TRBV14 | TGTGCCAGCAGCCCCCGGGTACGGAGCGGGGGCGACACCGGGGAGCTGTTTTTT | CASSPRVRSGGDTGELFF
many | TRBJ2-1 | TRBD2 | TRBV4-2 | TGTGCCAGCACCCGGACGGGGGGGCCTAATGAGCAGTTCTTC | CASTRTGGPNEQFF
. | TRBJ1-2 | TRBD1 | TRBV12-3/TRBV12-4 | TGTGCCAGCAGTTCCACGACAGGGTACTATGGCTACACCTTC | CASSSTTGYYGYTF
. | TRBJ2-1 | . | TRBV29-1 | TGCAGCGTTCGACCGGGACTCGACTCCTACAATGAGCAGTTCTTC | CSVRPGLDSYNEQFF
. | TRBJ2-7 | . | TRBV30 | TGTGCCTGGAGTGACGGTATTGTTCACTACGAGCAGTACTTC | CAWSDGIVHYEQYF
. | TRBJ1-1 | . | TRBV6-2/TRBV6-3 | TGTGCCAGCAGGTGGACAGCTTCCGAAGCTTTCTTT | CASRWTASEAFF
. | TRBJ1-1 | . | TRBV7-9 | TGTGCCAGCAGCTTACAGGCGATGAACACTGAAGCTTTCTTT | CASSLQAMNTEAFF
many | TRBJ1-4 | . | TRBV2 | TGTGCCAGCAGCGTCACCTTGACGAGCAGTACCGATGAAAAACTGTTTTTT | CASSVTLTSSTDEKLFF
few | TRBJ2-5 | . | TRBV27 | TGTGCCAGCAGTTTATCTGTGACGGACCAAGAGACCCAGTACTTC | CASSLSVTDQETQYF
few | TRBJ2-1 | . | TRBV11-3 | TGTGCCAGCAGCTTAGTATACGGAGATGAGCAGTTCTTC | CASSLVYGDEQFF
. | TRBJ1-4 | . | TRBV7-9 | TGTGCCAGCAGCTTACTGGTTGTTTTCGCGGACAGCGTTTCAACTAATGAAAAACTGTTTTTT | CASSLLVVFADSVSTNEKLFF
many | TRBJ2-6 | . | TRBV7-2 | TGTGCCAGCAGCCCCCTCCCCTCTGGGGCCAACGTCCTGACTTTC | CASSPLPSGANVLTF
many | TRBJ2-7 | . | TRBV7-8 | TGTGCCAGCAGGGGCGGCGGATCCTACGAGCAGTACTTC | CASRGGGSYEQYF
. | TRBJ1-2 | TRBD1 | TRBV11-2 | TGTGCCAGCAGGGGACAGGGGGGGAATGGCTACACCTTC | CASRGQGGNGYTF
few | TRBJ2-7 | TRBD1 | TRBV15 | TGTGCCACCAGCAGAGATCAGGGGGCCTACGAGCAGTACTTC | CATSRDQGAYEQYF
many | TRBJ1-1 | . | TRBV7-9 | TGTGCCAGCAGCCCTGACGCCGACAGACCAAACACTGAAGCTTTCTTT | CASSPDADRPNTEAFF
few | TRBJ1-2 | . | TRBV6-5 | TGTGCCAGCAGTTACGACAACCTTGGCTACACCTTC | CASSYDNLGYTF
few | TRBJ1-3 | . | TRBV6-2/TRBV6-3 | TGTGCCAGCAGTTTCGCCTTCGTCGGCAGGAGCTCTGGAAACACCATATATTTT | CASSFAFVGRSSGNTIYF
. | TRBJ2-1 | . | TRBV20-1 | TGCAGTGCTACCTGGGGGGGCCGCAATGAGCAGTTCTTC | CSATWGGRNEQFF
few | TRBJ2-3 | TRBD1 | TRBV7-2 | TGTGCCAGCAGCGCCACAGGGGCAGATACGCAGTATTTT | CASSATGADTQYF
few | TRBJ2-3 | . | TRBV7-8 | TGTGCCAGCAGCTCGGTTGGGACTCCCACCACAGATACGCAGTATTTT | CASSSVGTPTTDTQYF
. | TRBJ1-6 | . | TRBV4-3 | TGCGCCAGCAGCCAAGACAGGGATGATCCACCCCTCCACTTT | CASSQDRDDPPLHF
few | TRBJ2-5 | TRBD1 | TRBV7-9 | TGTGCCAGCAGCTCCGGACAGGGACAAGAGACCCAGTACTTC | CASSSGQGQETQYF
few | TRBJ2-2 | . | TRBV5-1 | TGCGCCAGCAGTTTTTCCATCGCCTCCACCGGGGAGCTGTTTTTT | CASSFSIASTGELFF
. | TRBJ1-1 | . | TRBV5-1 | TGCGCCAGCAGCTTGCGTGCCATGAACACTGAAGCTTTCTTT | CASSLRAMNTEAFF
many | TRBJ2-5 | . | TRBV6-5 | TGTGCCAGCAGGACACAGGTATCTCCAGAGACCCAGTACTTC | CASRTQVSPETQYF
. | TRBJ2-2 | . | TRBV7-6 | TGTGCCAGCAGCTTAGATATCACCGGGGAGCTGTTTTTT | CASSLDITGELFF
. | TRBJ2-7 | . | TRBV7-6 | TGTGCCAGCAGCCTCTCAGGGGCCGGATACGAGCAGTACTTC | CASSLSGAGYEQYF
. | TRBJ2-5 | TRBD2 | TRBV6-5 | TGTGCCAGCAGTTACTCGTACGGGGGGGGAGCGGAGACCCAGTACTTC | CASSYSYGGGAETQYF
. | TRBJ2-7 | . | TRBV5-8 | TGTGCCAGCAGCCCCCACGTTGCGTTGATGTACGAGCAGTACTTC | CASSPHVALMYEQYF
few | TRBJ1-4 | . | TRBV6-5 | TGTGCCAGCAGTTACTCGATCCAGGGGGAAAAACTGTTTTTT | CASSYSIQGEKLFF
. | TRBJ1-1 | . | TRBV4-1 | TGCGCCAGCAGCCAAGATCACCCAACAGTGTATACTGAAGCTTTCTTT | CASSQDHPTVYTEAFF
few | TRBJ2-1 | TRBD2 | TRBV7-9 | TGTGCCAGCAGCATCCTGACTAGCGGTCCCAAAGGGTTCTCCTACAATGAGCAGTTCTTC | CASSILTSGPKGFSYNEQFF
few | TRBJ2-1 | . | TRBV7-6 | TGTGCCAGCACCCCTCCCCCAGCCTACAATGAGCAGTTCTTC | CASTPPPAYNEQFF
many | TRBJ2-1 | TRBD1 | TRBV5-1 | TGCGCCAGCAGCCCAGACAGGGCTCTATTATGGTTCTTC | CASSPDRALLWFF
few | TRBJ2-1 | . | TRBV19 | TGTGCCAGTAGTAGAACAGCAGGCAATGAGCAGTTCTTC | CASSRTAGNEQFF
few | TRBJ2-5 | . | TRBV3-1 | TGTGCCAGCAGCCCCCGGGCCGTACGCATGGAGACCCAGTACTTC | CASSPRAVRMETQYF